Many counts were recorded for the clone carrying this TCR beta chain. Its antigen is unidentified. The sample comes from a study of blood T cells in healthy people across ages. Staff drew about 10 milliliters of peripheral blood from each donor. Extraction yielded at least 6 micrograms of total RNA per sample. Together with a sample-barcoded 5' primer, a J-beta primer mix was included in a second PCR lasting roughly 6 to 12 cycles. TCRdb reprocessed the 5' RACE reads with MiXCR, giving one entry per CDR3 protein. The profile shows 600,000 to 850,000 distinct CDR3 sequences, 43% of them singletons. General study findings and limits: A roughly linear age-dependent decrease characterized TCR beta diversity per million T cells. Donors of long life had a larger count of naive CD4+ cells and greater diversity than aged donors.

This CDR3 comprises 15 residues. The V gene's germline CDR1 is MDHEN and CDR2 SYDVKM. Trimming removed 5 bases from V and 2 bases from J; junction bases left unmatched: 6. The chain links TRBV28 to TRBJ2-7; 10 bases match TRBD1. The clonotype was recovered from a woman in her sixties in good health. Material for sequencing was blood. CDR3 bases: TGTGCCAGCAGTCCCCATGGGACAGGGGCCTACGAGCAGTACTTC. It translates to CASSPHGTGAYEQYF.